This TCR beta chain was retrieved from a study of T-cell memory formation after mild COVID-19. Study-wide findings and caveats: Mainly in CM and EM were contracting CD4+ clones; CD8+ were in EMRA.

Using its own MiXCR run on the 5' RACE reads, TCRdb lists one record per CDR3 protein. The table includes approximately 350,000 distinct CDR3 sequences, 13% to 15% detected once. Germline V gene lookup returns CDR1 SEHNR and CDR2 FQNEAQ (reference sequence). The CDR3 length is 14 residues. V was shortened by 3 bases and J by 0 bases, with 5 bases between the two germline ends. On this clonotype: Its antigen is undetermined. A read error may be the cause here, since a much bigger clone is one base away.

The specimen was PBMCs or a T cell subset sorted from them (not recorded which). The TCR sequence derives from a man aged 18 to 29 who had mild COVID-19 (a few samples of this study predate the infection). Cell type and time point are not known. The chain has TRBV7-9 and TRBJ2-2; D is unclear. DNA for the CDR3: TGTGCCAGCAGCTTTTCGGCGAACACCGGGGAGCTGTTTTTT. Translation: CASSFSANTGELFF.